This TCR beta chain was captured in a study of T cell repertoires in cytomegalovirus infection. Study at large: Evidence of both CMV infection and a matching HLA type came from public TCR beta signatures. Study-level points and caveats: Across the ex vivo response, the dominant clonotypes were HLA-C-restricted CMV-specific TCR beta clonotypes. Frequencies of public TCR beta families were cumulated, and this identified carriers of CMV plus the relevant HLA.

TCRdb independently ran MiXCR on the reads; one entry per CDR3 protein. Of around 450,000 distinct CDR3 sequences listed, about 33% are singletons. V lost 1 base to trimming and J lost 4 bases; unmatched junction nucleotides: 3. Germline V gene data show CDR1 as LNHDA and CDR2 as SQIVND (reference sequence). The length of the CDR3 is 14 residues. Note on this clonotype: The target antigen is unknown.

This rearrangement joins TRBV19 to TRBJ1-1; 7 positions match TRBD1. This TCR was recovered from a human donor in good health (CMV status not recorded). Some clones in this sample may be carry-over from other donors' samples. The sample comprised PBMCs. The CDR3 nucleotides read TGTGCCAGTAGTATAGTGGGACAGCTCACTGAAGCTTTCTTT. This codes for CASSIVGQLTEAFF.